This TCR beta chain stems from a study of regulatory T cells in long-lasting Graves disease. TCR beta libraries were built with iRepertoire HTBI primers and Arm-PCR of CDR3 regions. A single record per CDR3 protein comes from TCRdb applying MiXCR to the multiplex PCR reads. The data contain a few hundred thousand distinct CDR3 sequences, 18% of them singletons. This clonotype was found many times. The time point is: newly diagnosed GD, antithyroid drugs for less than 3 months. The TCR library was prepared using RNA isolated from PBMCs. The sample was also linked to a second study, of T cells in Graves' hyperthyroidism and ophthalmopathy.

The receptor comes from a woman aged 30 to 39 with Graves disease. The sequences come from peripheral blood mononuclear cells (PBMCs), collected at new diagnosis, from a patient treated with antithyroid drugs.

CDR3 residues: CASSLATSGPEETQYF. The CDR3 coding sequence is TGTGCCAGCAGCTTGGCGACTAGCGGGCCAGAAGAGACCCAGTACTTC. V gene TRBV5-6 combines with J gene TRBJ2-5; TRBD2 matches at 10 bases. The CDR3 has 16 amino acids. Germline V gene lookup returns CDR1 SGHDT and CDR2 YYEEEE. With 0 bases clipped from V and 3 bases from J, the junction kept 5 bases outside the gene matches.